Shown below are 26 T cell receptor beta chains from a single sample sequenced in a study of T cells expressing NK-cell markers. TCRdb re-called the 5' RACE reads; one entry per CDR3 protein, DNA not given. The table lists 440,000 or so distinct CDR3 sequences, with roughly 8% in the top ten. Material: blood T cells: a sorted CD56 or NKG2C T cell subset, CD4+ or CD8+ T cells, or bulk PBMC T cells (not recorded which). These TCRs come from a woman aged 18 to 75 in good health.

The CDR3 sequence is CASTPRGTEAFF. This chain uses TRBV12-3 or TRBV12-4 with TRBJ1-1; as DNA is missing, the TRBD1 call by TCRdb cannot be tested. The CDR3 consists of 12 residues.

The gene calls are TRBV11-1 and TRBJ2-5; TCRdb names TRBD2, which stays unverified in the absence of DNA. The CDR3 is 18 amino acids. Germline lookup yields CDR1 SGHAT and CDR2 FQDESV (reference sequence). CDR3: CASSFGTSGRAATGTQYF.

V usage is TRBV2 and J usage is TRBJ2-1; absent DNA, TCRdb's TRBD2 call cannot be checked. The CDR3 contains 17 residues. Germline-derived CDR1 and CDR2 are SNHLY and FYNNEI. CDR3 sequence: CASILGLAATSYNEQFF. Full variable domain (outside the CDR3, taken from reference TRBV2 and TRBJ2-1): EPEVTQTPSHQVTQMGQEVILRCVPISNHLYFYWYRQILGQKVEFLVSFYNNEISEKSEIFDDQFSVERPDGSNFTLKIRSTKLEDSAMYFCASILGLAATSYNEQFFGPGTRLTVL.

The chain has TRBV20-1 and TRBJ2-6; TCRdb's assignment of TRBD1 cannot be checked, as there is no DNA. CDR1 and CDR2 from the germline V gene are DFQATT and SNEGSKA (reference sequence). The CDR3 runs 18 residues. The CDR3 is CSARDTGQDGSGANVLTF.

The chain recombines TRBV28 with TRBJ2-3; absent DNA, TCRdb's TRBD1 call cannot be checked. Looked up from germline, CDR1 is MDHEN and CDR2 is SYDVKM. This CDR3 region has 15 residues. This CDR3 reads CASSTPGQGSDTQYF.

The V gene is TRBV24-1, the J gene TRBJ2-7; the TCRdb call, TRBD1, lacks DNA for checking. In germline, CDR1 is KGHDR, CDR2 SFDVKD. CDR3 size: 16 residues. The CDR3: CATSDPSGQGLYEQYF.

The rearrangement uses TRBV18 and TRBJ2-1. CDR1 and CDR2 (germline): KGHSH, LQKENI. The CDR3 is made up of 12 amino acids. CDR3: CASSSPLGEQFF.

V is TRBV20-1 and J is TRBJ1-1; TCRdb returns TRBD1, unconfirmable since there is no DNA. Germline CDR1 reads DFQATT; CDR2 reads SNEGSKA (reference sequence). The CDR3 spans 13 residues. The CDR3: CSASPGANTEAFF.

The rearrangement links TRBV6-2 or TRBV6-3 to TRBJ1-1; the D call of TRBD1 rests on TCRdb alone, since no DNA is present to check it. Germline CDR1 reads MNHEY; CDR2 reads SVGEGT. CDR3 length: 13 amino acids. CDR3 loop: CASSSPKGAEAFF.

The genes are TRBV11-2 and TRBJ2-3; TCRdb picks TRBD1, but there is no DNA to check that call. The germline gives CDR1 SGHAT, CDR2 FQNNGV. The CDR3 totals 16 residues. This CDR3 reads CASSLGTGAQLDTQYF.

V and J are TRBV12-3 or TRBV12-4 and TRBJ2-1; TCRdb names TRBD2, which stays unverified in the absence of DNA. CDR3 size: 14 residues. This chain's CDR3 is CASTSGGTYNEQFF.

The rearrangement uses TRBV14 and TRBJ2-1; checking the TCRdb D call of TRBD2 is not possible without DNA. The V gene's germline CDR1 is SGHDN and CDR2 FVKESK. This CDR3 region has 14 residues. The CDR3 loop reads CASSQVLAWNEQFF. Combining the CDR3 with reference TRBV14 and TRBJ2-1 gives the whole variable domain EAGVTQFPSHSVIEKGQTVTLRCDPISGHDNLYWYRRVMGKEIKFLLHFVKESKQDESGMPNNRFLAERTGGTYSTLKVQPAELEDSGVYFCASSQVLAWNEQFFGPGTRLTVL.

V is TRBV7-2 and J is TRBJ2-7; TCRdb gives TRBD1 as the D gene, but with no DNA this cannot be confirmed. The CDR3 covers 14 residues. The germline gives CDR1 SGHTA, CDR2 FQGNSA. CDR3: CASSLARGVYEQYF. Combining the CDR3 with reference TRBV7-2 and TRBJ2-7 gives the whole variable domain GAGVSQSPSNKVTEKGKDVELRCDPISGHTALYWYRQSLGQGLEFLIYFQGNSAPDKSGLPSDRFSAERTGGSVSTLTIQRTQQEDSAVYLCASSLARGVYEQYFGPGTRLTVT.

This chain joins TRBV5-1 and TRBJ2-1; the TRBD1 assignment by TCRdb is unverifiable without DNA. This CDR3 region has 16 residues. Germline lookup yields CDR1 SGHRS and CDR2 YFSETQ. CDR3: CASSINGGLGGNEQFF.

V is TRBV12-3 or TRBV12-4 and J is TRBJ2-3. This CDR3 comprises 13 residues. The CDR3 sequence: CASSPLDPDTQYF.

The genes are TRBV5-1 and TRBJ2-7; TCRdb's D call of TRBD1 is untestable without DNA. The CDR3 spans 15 residues. Germline V CDR1 and CDR2: SGHRS, YFSETQ. CDR3 amino acids: CASKSNQGQSYEQYF.

V and J are TRBV6-2 or TRBV6-3 and TRBJ2-1; TCRdb's D gene call, TRBD2, goes unchecked for lack of DNA. The CDR3 length is 13 residues. Germline values: CDR1 MNHEY, CDR2 SVGEGT. The chain's CDR3 is CASSYSGNNEQFF.

V gene TRBV2 combines with J gene TRBJ1-5; no DNA is available, so the TRBD1 call from TCRdb remains unchecked. Germline values: CDR1 SNHLY, CDR2 FYNNEI. CDR3 size: 15 residues. This CDR3 is CASSAGAGINQPQHF.

The chain joins TRBV14 to TRBJ2-1. Germline CDR1 and CDR2: SGHDN and FVKESK. This CDR3 comprises 14 residues. The CDR3 region is CASSQDMGLGEQFF.

The CDR3 reads CASTKFSGRASTDTQYF. The genes are TRBV7-2 and TRBJ2-3; lacking DNA, the TRBD2 call made by TCRdb goes unchecked. This CDR3 region has 17 residues. Germline CDR1 and CDR2: SGHTA and FQGNSA.

This sequence joins TRBV5-1 and TRBJ2-5; TCRdb returns TRBD1, unconfirmable since there is no DNA. Germline-derived CDR1 and CDR2 are SGHRS and YFSETQ. This CDR3 contains 14 residues. The CDR3 loop reads CASSGTGIKETQYF. The entire variable domain, with the rest obtained from reference TRBV5-1 and TRBJ2-5, is as follows: KAGVTQTPRYLIKTRGQQVTLSCSPISGHRSVSWYQQTPGQGLQFLFEYFSETQRNKGNFPGRFSGRQFSNSRSEMNVSTLELGDSALYLCASSGTGIKETQYFGPGTRLLVL.

This chain joins TRBV15 and TRBJ2-2; TCRdb calls TRBD1, which cannot be checked without DNA. This CDR3 is 16 amino acids long. Germline CDR1 and CDR2: LNHNV and YYDKDF (reference sequence). CDR3 sequence reads: CATSRDRGTNTGELFF.

J is TRBJ2-3 and V is TRBV12-3 or TRBV12-4; with no DNA, the TCRdb D assignment of TRBD2 cannot be verified. The length of the CDR3 is 17 residues. The CDR3 sequence: CASSPFLLAGPGDTQYF.

The gene calls are TRBV9 and TRBJ2-3; the D call of TRBD1 rests on TCRdb alone, since no DNA is present to check it. Germline V gene lookup returns CDR1 SGDLS and CDR2 YYNGEE. This CDR3 comprises 14 residues. The CDR3: CASSVGGWTDTQYF.

This sequence joins TRBV14 and TRBJ1-6; TCRdb picks TRBD1, but there is no DNA to check that call. From germline, CDR1 is SGHDN and CDR2 FVKESK. This CDR3 has 17 amino acids. The CDR3 protein is CASSQVVSGVYNSPLHF.

This sequence joins TRBV30 and TRBJ2-1; TCRdb selects TRBD1, and the lack of DNA leaves this call unchecked. This CDR3 has 13 amino acids. Germline V CDR1 and CDR2: GTSNPN, SVGIG (reference sequence). The CDR3 region is CACPGPQFPEQFF.